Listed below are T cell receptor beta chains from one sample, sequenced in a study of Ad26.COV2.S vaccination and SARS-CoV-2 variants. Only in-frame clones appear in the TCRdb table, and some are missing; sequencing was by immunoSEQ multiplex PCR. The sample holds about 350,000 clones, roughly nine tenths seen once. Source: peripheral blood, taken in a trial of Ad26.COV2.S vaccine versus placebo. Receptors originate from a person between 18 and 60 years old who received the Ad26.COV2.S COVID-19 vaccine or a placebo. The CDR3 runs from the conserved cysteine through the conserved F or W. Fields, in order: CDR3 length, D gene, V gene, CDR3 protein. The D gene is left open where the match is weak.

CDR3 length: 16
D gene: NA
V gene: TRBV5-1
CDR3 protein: CASSLLAASTNEKLFF

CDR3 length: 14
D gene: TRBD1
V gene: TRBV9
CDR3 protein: CASSVGTGRYEQYF

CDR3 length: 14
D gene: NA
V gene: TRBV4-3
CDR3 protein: CASSQDRGTLEAFF

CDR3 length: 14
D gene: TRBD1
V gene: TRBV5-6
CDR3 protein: CASSRGTESYEQYF

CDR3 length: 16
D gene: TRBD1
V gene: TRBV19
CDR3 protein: CASSLTGGKGNQPQHF

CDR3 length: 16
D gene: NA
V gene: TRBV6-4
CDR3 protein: CASSESRRADTGELFF

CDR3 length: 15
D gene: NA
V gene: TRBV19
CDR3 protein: CASSIVLAESYEQYF

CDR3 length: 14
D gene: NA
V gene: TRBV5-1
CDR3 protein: CASSPGEGAGGYTF

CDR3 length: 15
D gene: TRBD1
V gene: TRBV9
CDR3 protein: CASSVGARGDNEAFF

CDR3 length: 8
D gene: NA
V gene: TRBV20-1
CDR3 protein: CSAGEQFF

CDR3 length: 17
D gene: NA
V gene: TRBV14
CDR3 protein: CASSLNWGGAGSYEQYF

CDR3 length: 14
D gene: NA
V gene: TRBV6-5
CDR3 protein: CASRPFKSSYEQYF

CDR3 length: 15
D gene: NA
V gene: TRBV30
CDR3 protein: CAWSRSGERFYGYTF

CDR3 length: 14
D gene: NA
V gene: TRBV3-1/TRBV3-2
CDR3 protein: CASSQWARQETQYF

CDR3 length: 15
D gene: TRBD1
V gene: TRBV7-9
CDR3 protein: CASSAPGQAASEAFF

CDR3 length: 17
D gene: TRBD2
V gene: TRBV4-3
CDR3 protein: CASSQEAGGGITGELFF

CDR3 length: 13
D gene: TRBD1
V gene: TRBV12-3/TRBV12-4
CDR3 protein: CASSLTAGGEQFF

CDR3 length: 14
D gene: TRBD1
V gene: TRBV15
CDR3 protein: CATSRDRGFGELFF

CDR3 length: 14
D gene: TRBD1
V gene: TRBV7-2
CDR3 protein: CASSLGQSTDTQYF

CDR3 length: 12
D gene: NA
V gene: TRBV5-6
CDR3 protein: CASSLRGTEAFF

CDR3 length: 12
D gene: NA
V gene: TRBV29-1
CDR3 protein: CSVTRQGETQYF

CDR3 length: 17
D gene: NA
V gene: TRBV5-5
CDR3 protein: CASSLTPRAGGGYEQYF

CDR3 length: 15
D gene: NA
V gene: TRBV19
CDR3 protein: CASSIPGPPNTEAFF

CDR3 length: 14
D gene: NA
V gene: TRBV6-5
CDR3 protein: CASTPLGSYNEQFF

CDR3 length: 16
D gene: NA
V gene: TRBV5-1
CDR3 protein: CASSLSLSTSTDTQYF

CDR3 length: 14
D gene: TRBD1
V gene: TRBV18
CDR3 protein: CASSPKGQGYEQYF

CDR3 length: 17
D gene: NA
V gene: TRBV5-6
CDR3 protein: CASSLRSTGRSIQPQHF

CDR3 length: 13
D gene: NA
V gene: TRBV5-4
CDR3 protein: CASSPHPSSPLHF

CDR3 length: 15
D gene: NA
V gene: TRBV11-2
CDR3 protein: CASSPGTVMGVEQYF

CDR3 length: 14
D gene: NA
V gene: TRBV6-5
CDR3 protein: CASSYGGQPYEQYF